What follows is one T cell receptor (beta chain) and its context. The antigen remains undetermined. Germline trimming cut 3 bases from V and 0 bases from J; bases unmatched to any gene: 6. This CDR3 has 17 amino acids. The germline V gene encodes CDR1 SGHKS and CDR2 YYEKEE (reference sequence). The PCR ran on 60 Vbeta and 13 Jbeta primers. Assay: immunoSEQ multiplex PCR; the TCRdb copy retains only in-frame clones and omits some. The data hold 75,000 to 90,000 clones, with over 65% observed a single time. These data belong to a study of cytomegalovirus exposure and HLA in healthy donors. Findings and caveats of the study: The study flagged approximately 180 TCR beta chains as cytomegalovirus-associated.

The rearrangement joins TRBV5-5 to TRBJ2-3, with 11 nucleotides matching TRBD2. The sequenced sample was PBMCs. This TCR derives from a man aged 45-65 years in good health and CMV-seronegative. Here the CDR3 reads CASSSRLAGTSTDTQYF. CDR3 nucleotides: TGTGCCAGCAGCTCGAGACTAGCGGGGACTAGCACAGATACGCAGTATTTT.